The sequence of this T cell receptor (beta chain) was determined in a study of T-cell reconstitution after alpha-beta-depleted transplantation in children. Study-wide results and limits: T cells produced anew were the main source of T-cell counts and diversity one year after transplant. There were some patients whose high TCRbeta diversity at day 60 came from surviving recipient T cells and thymic progenitors. Several hundred graft clones that had expanded were reportedly the source of alpha-beta T cells about two months after transplant.

The V and J ends lost 6 bases and 4 bases respectively, with 17 bases between them. The CDR3 has 15 amino acids. Germline CDR1 and CDR2: SGHRS and YFSETQ. This clonotype showed up just a few times. What it recognizes is unknown. Unique molecular identifiers were used in preparing the TCRbeta library. MiXCR, applied by TCRdb to the PCR reads, yields one record per CDR3 protein. The table shows about 260,000 distinct CDR3 sequences, with 11% occurring only once. V and J are TRBV5-1 and TRBJ2-1; D possibly corresponds to TRBD1 (6 bases). This sample comprised peripheral blood, obtained 180 days after TCRalphabeta/CD19-depleted stem cell transplant. This receptor was obtained from a male patient under 10 years old who had a stem cell transplant for chronic granulomatous disease, so the T cells may come from the graft donor. The CDR3 DNA follows: TGCGCCAGCAATGCACACAGGGCGATGTACAATGAGCAGTTCTTC. This gives the protein CASNAHRAMYNEQFF.